The clone carrying this TCR beta chain was counted a single time. Its antigen is not known. Healthy Caucasian individuals from Russia aged 6 to 90 were enrolled as donors. The sample comes from a study of blood T cells in healthy people across ages. The study's findings and limits: The lack of PBMC sorting stopped any conclusive naive versus antigen-experienced comparison.

Together with a sample-barcoded 5' primer, a J-beta primer mix was included in a second PCR lasting about 7 to 11 cycles. TCRdb fed the 5' RACE reads into MiXCR, producing one record per CDR3 protein. Among hundreds of thousands of distinct CDR3 sequences listed, 24% were seen once. Per germline, CDR1 MNHEY and CDR2 SVGEGT. V dropped 5 bases and J dropped 2; count of bases not matched to a gene: 18. This CDR3 spans 19 amino acids. The data also belong to a second study, concerning T cells of mothers and their children. That study reports: Over five children and their three healthy Caucasian mothers were the donors.

The sequencing input was blood. The chain combines TRBV6-2 or TRBV6-3 with TRBJ2-4; 7 bases align to TRBD1. The receptor was derived from a boy younger than 18 in good health. The CDR3 protein is CASSTVAGTASPTKNIQYF. Written as DNA, the CDR3 is TGTGCCAGCAGTACCGTAGCCGGGACAGCATCCCCAACCAAAAACATTCAGTACTTC.